Below, 20 T cell receptor beta chains from the same sample are listed, as sequenced in a study of T cell repertoires in cytomegalovirus infection. For these receptors, no antigen is known. One entry per CDR3 protein, called by TCRdb with MiXCR from the reads. This sample carries 450,000 to 600,000 distinct CDR3 sequences, roughly a third of them seen once, and the ten largest clones take 15% to 20%. Sequencing was performed on cultured PBMCs, taken from culture after CMV antigen stimulation. The receptors were sampled from a human donor in good health (CMV status not recorded). Some clones in this sample may be carry-over from other donors' samples.

This clonotype was seen only once. This chain connects TRBV6-6 to TRBJ1-5, with unresolved D. This CDR3 contains 12 residues. Trimming took 5 bases from V and 6 from J, leaving 8 bases between them. Germline loops: CDR1 MNHNY, CDR2 SVGAGI (reference sequence). CDR3 sequence (DNA): TGTGCCAGCAGTGATAAGCCTCAGCCCCAGCATTTT. As protein: CASSDKPQPQHF.

This clonotype was counted between two and nine times. The rearrangement uses TRBV12-3 or TRBV12-4 and TRBJ1-2; D gene ambiguous. The V and J ends lost 2 bases and 0 bases respectively, with 13 bases between them. There are 16 residues in the CDR3. CDR3 region: CASSLPGANSNYGYTF. The CDR3 DNA is TGTGCCAGCAGTTTACCAGGCGCGAACTCTAACTATGGCTACACCTTC.

The table lists this clonotype with a few counts. The chain recombines TRBV19 with TRBJ1-1; D call uncertain. Looked up from germline, CDR1 is LNHDA and CDR2 is SQIVND (reference sequence). The CDR3 contains 13 residues. The germline V and J ends were trimmed by 3 bases and 3 bases, with 8 bases remaining between them. The CDR3 DNA sequence: TGTGCCAGTAGTATTACAGAATACACTGAAGCTTTCTTT. Protein sequence: CASSITEYTEAFF.

This clonotype appeared once. The chain uses TRBV20-1 and TRBJ2-1; 10 nucleotides agree with TRBD2. Germline V lookup: CDR1 DFQATT, CDR2 SNEGSKA (reference sequence). The length of the CDR3 is 15 residues. V shed 6 bases, J shed 0 bases, and the junction held 5 bases outside the gene matches. The chain's CDR3 is CSANSGRHSYNEQFF. The CDR3 nucleotides read TGCAGTGCAAATAGCGGGAGGCACTCCTACAATGAGCAGTTCTTC.

The CDR3 loop is CASSFAPSVNPSYEQYF. The CDR3 coding sequence is TGTGCCAGCAGTTTCGCCCCTAGCGTAAATCCTTCCTACGAGCAGTACTTC. The rearrangement joins TRBV27 to TRBJ2-7; possible D gene TRBD2, 6 bases. This CDR3 spans 17 amino acids. Germline CDR1 and CDR2: MNHEY and SMNVEV (reference sequence). V gave up 3 bases and J gave up 1 base, with 19 bases separating them.

J is TRBJ2-2 and V is TRBV11-2; 8 positions match TRBD2. With V trimmed by 8 bases and J by 1 base, 3 bases remained unmatched. The germline V gene encodes CDR1 SGHAT and CDR2 FQNNGV. The CDR3 totals 14 residues. The CDR3 spells CASRGGLNTGELFF. In DNA form, the CDR3 reads TGTGCCAGCCGGGGGGGCCTGAACACCGGGGAGCTGTTTTTT.

The V gene is TRBV7-3, the J gene TRBJ2-3; D may be TRBD1 (5 bases). CDR1 SGHTA and CDR2 FQGTGA come from the germline V gene. The CDR3 contains 15 residues. V was shortened by 6 bases and J by 1 base, with 14 bases between the two germline ends. The CDR3: CASSRDSSGTDTQYF. The DNA of the CDR3 is TGTGCCAGCAGTCGAGACAGTTCGGGCACAGATACGCAGTATTTT.

V is TRBV5-1 and J is TRBJ1-1, with no clear D. This CDR3 has 18 amino acids. V dropped 0 bases and J dropped 0 bases, with 18 bases sitting between them. Germline V gene data show CDR1 as SGHRS and CDR2 as YFSETQ. This CDR3 reads CASSLEPGIGFMNTEAFF. The CDR3 DNA reads TGCGCCAGCAGCTTGGAGCCGGGCATCGGTTTCATGAACACTGAAGCTTTCTTT.

This clonotype was seen more than once but under ten times. The chain links TRBV7-2 to TRBJ1-5; TRBD1 matches 8 bases. Germline CDR1 is SGHTA and CDR2 is FQGNSA. J gave up 0 bases and V 5 bases, and 9 bases lay outside the gene matches. This CDR3 comprises 17 residues. The chain's CDR3 is CASSALQGANSNQPQHF. For the CDR3, the DNA is TGTGCCAGCAGCGCCCTCCAGGGGGCTAATAGCAATCAGCCCCAGCATTTT.

The chain is built from TRBV7-2 and TRBJ2-1; 9 nucleotides agree with TRBD2. The CDR3 spans 16 residues. V gave up 5 bases and J gave up 3 bases; unmatched junction bases: 8. Per germline, CDR1 SGHTA and CDR2 FQGNSA. In DNA form, the CDR3 reads TGTGCCAGCAGCCTGTTAGCGGGAGCCCACTACAATGAGCAGTTCTTC. It codes for CASSLLAGAHYNEQFF.

In this sample, this clonotype turned up a few times. The V gene is TRBV6-5, the J gene TRBJ2-3; D possibly corresponds to TRBD1 (6 bases). The V end was cut by 1 base, the J end by 1 base, with 12 bases between. The CDR3 is 16 amino acids. Looked up from germline, CDR1 is MNHEY and CDR2 is SVGAGI. CDR3 region: CASSYLGASGTDTQYF. For the CDR3, the DNA is TGTGCCAGCAGTTACTTGGGGGCTTCGGGCACAGATACGCAGTATTTT.

The rearrangement uses TRBV9 and TRBJ2-1; TRBD2 agrees at 10 bases. Trimming cost V 3 bases and J 7 bases; bases outside gene matches: 4. Germline V CDR1 and CDR2: SGDLS, YYNGEE. This CDR3 comprises 14 residues. For the CDR3, the DNA is TGTGCCAGCAGCGCTAGCGGGAGTGGAAATGAGCAGTTCTTC. Translated: CASSASGSGNEQFF.

The chain links TRBV10-3 to TRBJ1-4; no clear D. V dropped 2 bases and J dropped 7 bases, with 8 bases sitting between them. In germline, CDR1 is ENHRY, CDR2 SYGVKD. CDR3 length: 13 amino acids. In DNA form, the CDR3 reads TGTGCCATCAGTGAGCTGGGTTTTGAAAAACTGTTTTTT. Its translation: CAISELGFEKLFF.

The chain uses TRBV12-3 or TRBV12-4 and TRBJ2-3, with a weak D call TRBD2 (6 bases). Trimming took 2 bases from V and 3 from J, leaving 9 bases between them. The CDR3 has 14 amino acids. CDR3 sequence (DNA): TGTGCCAGCAGTTTACGGGAGACTACAGATACGCAGTATTTT. Residues: CASSLRETTDTQYF.

This clonotype has more than one count but fewer than ten. The rearrangement links TRBV27 to TRBJ1-4, with 7 bases that match TRBD1. This CDR3 has 13 residues. J was trimmed by 7 bases and V by 9 bases; bases with no gene match: 8. In germline, CDR1 is MNHEY, CDR2 SMNVEV (reference sequence). The CDR3 here is CARRDSSIEKLFF. The CDR3 DNA reads TGTGCCAGGAGGGACAGTAGTATTGAAAAACTGTTTTTT.

The chain joins TRBV27 to TRBJ1-2; D may be TRBD1 (5 bases). Trimming cost V 4 bases and J 7 bases, with 22 bases left between them. CDR1 and CDR2 from the germline V gene are MNHEY and SMNVEV (reference sequence). The length of the CDR3 is 16 residues. CDR3 coding DNA: TGTGCCAGCAGTTCCTGGGACCAAGACGAGGGTGGTGGCTACACCTTC. Translation gives CASSSWDQDEGGGYTF.

This clonotype was seen a few times. The rearrangement joins TRBV29-1 to TRBJ2-1; a possible D gene is TRBD2 (7 bases). The CDR3 contains 10 residues. The germline V gene has CDR1 SQVTM and CDR2 ANQGSEA. Between the trimmed V and J ends, which lost 8 bases and 9 bases, there was a span of 11 bases. Written as DNA, the CDR3 is TGCAGCTCACGGGGGGCTGAGCAGTTCTTC. This sequence encodes CSSRGAEQFF.

The chain uses TRBV7-6 and TRBJ2-1; D may correspond to TRBD1 or TRBD2 (5 bases each). The CDR3 length is 14 residues. V was shortened by 4 bases and J by 3 bases, with 10 bases between the two germline ends. CDR1 and CDR2 from the germline V gene are SGHVS and FNYEAQ. The CDR3 coding sequence is TGTGCCAGCAGCTGGGACGGCGGCTACAATGAGCAGTTCTTC. It translates to CASSWDGGYNEQFF.

The chain combines TRBV4-3 with TRBJ2-5; weak D call: TRBD1 (6 bases). The CDR3 runs 15 residues. The V end was cut by 0 bases, the J end by 7 bases, with 15 bases between. CDR1 is LGHNA and CDR2 is YSLEER in the germline V gene. CDR3 DNA sequence: TGCGCCAGCAGCCAAGATAGTGGTGGGGGCGGGACCCAGTACTTC. Translated: CASSQDSGGGGTQYF.

V gene TRBV24-1 combines with J gene TRBJ2-1; 10 bases match TRBD2. V was clipped by 5 bases and J by 0 bases; unmatched bases: 9. This CDR3 contains 18 residues. The germline V gene encodes CDR1 KGHDR and CDR2 SFDVKD. CDR3 region: CATSGGTSVQSSYNEQFF. The CDR3 coding sequence is TGTGCCACCAGTGGCGGGACTAGCGTCCAAAGCTCCTACAATGAGCAGTTCTTC.